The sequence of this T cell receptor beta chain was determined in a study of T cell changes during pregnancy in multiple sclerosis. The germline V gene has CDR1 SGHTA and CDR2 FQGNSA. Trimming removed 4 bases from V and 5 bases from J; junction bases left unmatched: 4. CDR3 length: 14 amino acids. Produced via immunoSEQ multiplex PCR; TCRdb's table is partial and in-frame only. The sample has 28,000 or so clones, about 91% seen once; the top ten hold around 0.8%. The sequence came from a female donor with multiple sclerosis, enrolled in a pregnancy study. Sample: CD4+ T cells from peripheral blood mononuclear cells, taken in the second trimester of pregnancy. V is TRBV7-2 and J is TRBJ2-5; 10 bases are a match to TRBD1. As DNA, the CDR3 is TGTGCCAGCAGCTCAGGGACAGGGGAGGAGACCCAGTACTTC. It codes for CASSSGTGEETQYF.